The 31 T cell receptor beta chains in this list originate from one sample, sequenced in a study of PD-L1 blockade in urothelial cancer. Clones were read by immunoSEQ multiplex PCR, and TCRdb kept only the in-frame ones, dropping some. In the table there are about 81,000 clones, 89% of which are singletons. Sample time point: pretreatment peripheral blood. The sequencing used PBMCs, collected around atezolizumab (anti-PD-L1) treatment. The source of these receptors is an elderly woman with urothelial cancer.

The rearrangement joins TRBV5-4 to TRBJ1-5, with a possible D match to TRBD1 (5 bases). The CDR3 is 13 amino acids. The germline gives CDR1 SGHNT, CDR2 YYREEE (reference sequence). V was pared by 3 bases and J by 7 bases, with 11 bases between. CDR3 DNA sequence: TGTGCCAGCAGCTCCGACAGTAACCAGCCCCAGCATTTT. This sequence encodes CASSSDSNQPQHF.

This clone occurred a few times. The J gene is TRBJ2-2, the V gene TRBV2; possibly TRBD1 for D (6 bases). Germline-derived CDR1 and CDR2 are SNHLY and FYNNEI. This CDR3 is built from 13 residues. V lost 7 bases and J lost 7, with 13 bases in between. The CDR3 DNA sequence: TGTGCCAGCACGGGACATCTCTACGGGGAGCTGTTTTTT. It is translated as CASTGHLYGELFF.

The V call is TRBV5-6, the J call TRBJ2-1; the match to TRBD2 covers 11 bases. There are 17 residues in the CDR3. Germline assignment: CDR1 SGHDT and CDR2 YYEEEE. Losses at the gene ends were 4 bases for V and 2 bases for J; bases not matched to a gene: 8. The CDR3 coding sequence is TGTGCCAGCAGCCCCCTGACTAGCGGGGCTGCCTACAATGAGCAGTTCTTC. It is translated as CASSPLTSGAAYNEQFF.

The genes are TRBV5-1 and TRBJ2-7; D is possibly TRBD1 (6 bases). With 3 bases removed from V and 0 bases from J, the gap between germline ends came to 13 bases. CDR1 SGHRS and CDR2 YFSETQ come from the germline V gene. This CDR3 is built from 15 residues. The CDR3 protein is CASSSQGLGSYEQYF. The CDR3 nucleotides read TGCGCCAGCAGCTCACAGGGATTGGGCTCCTACGAGCAGTACTTC. Full variable domain (rest looked up from reference TRBV5-1 and TRBJ2-7): KAGVTQTPRYLIKTRGQQVTLSCSPISGHRSVSWYQQTPGQGLQFLFEYFSETQRNKGNFPGRFSGRQFSNSRSEMNVSTLELGDSALYLCASSSQGLGSYEQYFGPGTRLTVT.

The J gene is TRBJ1-1, the V gene TRBV18, with 9 positions matching TRBD1. The V gene's germline CDR1 is KGHSH and CDR2 LQKENI. V lost 4 bases and J lost 1; bases outside the gene matches: 4. This CDR3 spans 15 amino acids. The CDR3 region is CASSQRQGGNTEAFF. CDR3 sequence (DNA): TGTGCCAGCTCACAACGACAGGGGGGGAACACTGAAGCTTTCTTT. Full variable domain (outside the CDR3, taken from reference TRBV18 and TRBJ1-1): NAGVMQNPRHLVRRRGQEARLRCSPMKGHSHVYWYRQLPEEGLKFMVYLQKENIIDESGMPKERFSAEFPKEGPSILRIQQVVRGDSAAYFCASSQRQGGNTEAFFGQGTRLTVV.

The chain carries TRBV10-3 and TRBJ2-3; 8 bases match TRBD1. The trim removed 0 bases at V and 2 bases at J, leaving 4 bases unmatched. Germline loops: CDR1 ENHRY, CDR2 SYGVKD. This CDR3 contains 16 residues. Here the CDR3 DNA reads TGTGCCATCAGTGAGTCCCCGGACAGGGCCACAGATACGCAGTATTTT. This sequence encodes CAISESPDRATDTQYF.

The rearrangement joins TRBV10-3 to TRBJ2-3; possible D gene TRBD2, 5 bases. The V end lost 0 bases, the J end lost 8 bases, and 9 bases lay between the germline ends. The CDR3 has 13 residues. Germline assignment: CDR1 ENHRY and CDR2 SYGVKD. This CDR3 is CAISESEVGTQYF. The CDR3, as DNA: TGTGCCATCAGTGAGTCGGAGGTCGGTACGCAGTATTTT.

Here the CDR3 reads CASSLGGVEAEAFF. Here the CDR3 DNA reads TGTGCCAGCAGCTTGGGAGGGGTTGAAGCTGAAGCTTTCTTT. The chain uses TRBV7-9 and TRBJ1-1; a possible D gene is TRBD1 (5 bases). Germline V CDR1 and CDR2: SEHNR, FQNEAQ (reference sequence). V lost 3 bases and J lost 6, with 14 bases in between. The CDR3 has 14 amino acids.

This clone has only one observation. V and J are TRBV25-1 and TRBJ1-4; no clear D. CDR1 MGHDK and CDR2 SYGVNS come from the germline V gene. The CDR3 runs 16 residues. The V end was cut by 7 bases, the J end by 4 bases, with 19 bases between. This chain's CDR3 is CASTPGWMAYNEKLFF. CDR3 in DNA: TGTGCCAGCACCCCGGGGTGGATGGCGTATAATGAAAAACTGTTTTTT.

The J gene is TRBJ1-3, the V gene TRBV7-9, with D hard to call. The germline gives CDR1 SEHNR, CDR2 FQNEAQ (reference sequence). This CDR3 comprises 12 residues. The V end lost 11 bases, the J end lost 4 bases, and 12 bases lay between the germline ends. The CDR3 loop reads CAAGSSGNTIYF. CDR3 bases: TGTGCCGCGGGTTCCTCCGGAAACACCATATATTTT.

V gene TRBV4-1 combines with J gene TRBJ2-7, with 8 nucleotides matching TRBD1. With 0 bases clipped from V and 4 bases from J, the junction kept 5 bases outside the gene matches. Germline loops: CDR1 MGHRA, CDR2 YSYEKL. This CDR3 has 15 amino acids. Here the CDR3 reads CASSQEGTGVYEQYF. The DNA of the CDR3 is TGCGCCAGCAGCCAAGAAGGGACAGGAGTTTACGAGCAGTACTTC.

The chain couples TRBV9 to TRBJ1-2, with D possibly matching TRBD1 (5 bases). The CDR3 has 14 residues. Per the germline V gene, CDR1 is SGDLS and CDR2 is YYNGEE. V lost 2 bases, J lost 3 bases, and 11 bases lay in between. CDR3 in amino acids: CASSVTGTDYGYTF. The CDR3 DNA follows: TGTGCCAGCAGCGTTACCGGGACTGACTATGGCTACACCTTC.

The chain recombines TRBV7-9 with TRBJ1-1; no reliable D call. This CDR3 spans 15 amino acids. V lost 4 bases to trimming and J lost 7 bases, with 19 bases between them. The germline CDR1 and CDR2 sequences are SEHNR and FQNEAQ (reference sequence). The CDR3 region has the DNA TGTGCCAGCAGCTCACAACTCACTAGGAACGGTGAAGCTTTCTTT. Its translation is CASSSQLTRNGEAFF.

The chain carries TRBV7-6 and TRBJ2-2, with D perhaps matching TRBD1 (6 bases). CDR3 length equals 12 residues. CDR1 SGHVS and CDR2 FNYEAQ come from the germline V gene. With 10 bases removed from V and 6 bases from J, the gap between germline ends came to 12 bases. The CDR3 is CATQQGPGELFF. CDR3 coding DNA: TGTGCCACCCAACAGGGCCCCGGGGAGCTGTTTTTT.

The V and J genes are TRBV29-1 and TRBJ2-5; TRBD1 aligns across 7 bases. V was pared by 6 bases and J by 1 base, with 5 bases of the junction left unmatched. CDR3 length: 13 amino acids. Germline V lookup: CDR1 SQVTM, CDR2 ANQGSEA. Here the CDR3 DNA reads TGCAGCGTGACGGGACAGCGCCAAGAGACCCAGTACTTC. Residues: CSVTGQRQETQYF.

J is TRBJ2-3 and V is TRBV27; D possibly corresponds to TRBD1 (5 bases). V gave up 6 bases and J gave up 6 bases, with 13 bases separating them. The CDR3 covers 13 residues. Looked up from germline, CDR1 is MNHEY and CDR2 is SMNVEV (reference sequence). The CDR3 loop reads CASRLRVGDTQYF. CDR3 nucleotide sequence: TGTGCCAGCAGACTCAGGGTCGGGGATACGCAGTATTTT.

The chain has TRBV18 and TRBJ2-2, with D tentatively TRBD1 (6 bases). The CDR3 is made up of 16 amino acids. The germline V and J ends were trimmed by 2 bases and 1 base, with 11 bases remaining between them. Germline CDR1 is KGHSH and CDR2 is LQKENI. The CDR3 protein is CASSPLRTENTGELFF. The CDR3 bases are TGTGCCAGCTCACCATTACGGACAGAGAACACCGGGGAGCTGTTTTTT. The full variable domain, in which reference TRBV18 and TRBJ2-2 provide the parts outside the CDR3, is NAGVMQNPRHLVRRRGQEARLRCSPMKGHSHVYWYRQLPEEGLKFMVYLQKENIIDESGMPKERFSAEFPKEGPSILRIQQVVRGDSAAYFCASSPLRTENTGELFFGEGSRLTVL.

The rearrangement links TRBV30 to TRBJ1-1; 11 bases align to TRBD1. After removal of 8 bases from V and 5 bases from J, the junction contained 1 base not matched to a gene. Germline V gene lookup returns CDR1 GTSNPN and CDR2 SVGIG (reference sequence). The CDR3 is 11 residues long. The CDR3 coding sequence is TGTGCCCGGGACAGGGGGACTGAAGCTTTCTTT. Its protein is CARDRGTEAFF.

This clone was recorded once. V is TRBV27 and J is TRBJ2-7; TRBD2 matches 16 bases. Germline-derived CDR1 and CDR2 are MNHEY and SMNVEV (reference sequence). V was pared by 3 bases and J by 1 base, with 6 bases of the junction left unmatched. The CDR3 consists of 18 residues. Written as DNA, the CDR3 is TGTGCCAGCAGTTTGGGGACTAGCGGGAGGGCCTTTTCCTACGAGCAGTACTTC. Translation gives CASSLGTSGRAFSYEQYF.

This clone was found once. This rearrangement joins TRBV7-9 to TRBJ2-7; D perhaps matches TRBD2 (6 bases). There are 17 residues in the CDR3. Germline CDR1 SEHNR, CDR2 FQNEAQ (reference sequence). The V gene lost 1 base and the J gene lost 0 bases, with 16 bases spanning the gap. The CDR3 bases are TGTGCCAGCAGCTTAGGCGGGGCTTTGGCGAGCTCCTACGAGCAGTACTTC. It yields the protein CASSLGGALASSYEQYF.

The chain is built from TRBV5-1 and TRBJ2-7, with a weak D call TRBD1 (6 bases). Trimming removed 9 bases at V and 2 bases at J, with 24 bases between. The CDR3 runs 16 residues. Germline V gene sequence: CDR1 SGHRS, CDR2 YFSETQ. CDR3 loop: CATDIGGRGFTYEQYF. The CDR3, as DNA: TGCGCCACAGACATTGGGGGCAGGGGATTCACCTACGAGCAGTACTTC.

V gene TRBV25-1 combines with J gene TRBJ1-2; D perhaps matches TRBD1 (6 bases). CDR1 and CDR2 from the germline V gene are MGHDK and SYGVNS. The V gene lost 2 bases and the J gene lost 3 bases, with 16 bases spanning the gap. The CDR3 is made up of 16 amino acids. In nucleotides, the CDR3 is TGTGCCAGCAGTGAACCAGGGGCAGGGGCGGACTATGGCTACACCTTC. Translation gives CASSEPGAGADYGYTF.

This chain joins TRBV19 and TRBJ1-5; D unclear. In germline, CDR1 is LNHDA, CDR2 SQIVND (reference sequence). The CDR3 contains 12 residues. Between the trimmed V and J ends, which lost 2 bases and 5 bases, there was a span of 4 bases. The CDR3 reads CASSILDQPQHF. The CDR3, as DNA: TGTGCCAGTAGTATACTAGATCAGCCCCAGCATTTT.

This clone was detected only once. The V call is TRBV2, the J call TRBJ2-7; D is possibly TRBD1 (6 bases). The germline CDR1 and CDR2 sequences are SNHLY and FYNNEI. The CDR3 totals 13 residues. Trimming shortened V by 4 bases and J by 6 bases, and 13 bases separated the two germline ends. The CDR3 loop reads CASSARQVGEQYF. DNA of the CDR3: TGTGCCAGCAGTGCGAGACAGGTCGGCGAGCAGTACTTC.

The rearrangement joins TRBV11-2 to TRBJ2-1, with D possibly matching TRBD2 (5 bases). The V and J ends lost 4 bases and 9 bases respectively, with 19 bases between them. There are 15 residues in the CDR3. Germline assignment: CDR1 SGHAT and CDR2 FQNNGV. CDR3 region: CASSSQIPTRSEQFF. The CDR3 region has the DNA TGTGCCAGCAGCTCCCAAATTCCAACTAGGAGTGAGCAGTTCTTC. The whole variable domain, remainder taken from reference TRBV11-2 and TRBJ2-1, is EAGVAQSPRYKIIEKRQSVAFWCNPISGHATLYWYQQILGQGPKLLIQFQNNGVVDDSQLPKDRFSAERLKGVDSTLKIQPAKLEDSAVYLCASSSQIPTRSEQFFGPGTRLTVL.

This chain joins TRBV7-6 and TRBJ1-2; a weak D match, TRBD1 (6 bases). The CDR3 covers 15 residues. Germline values: CDR1 SGHVS, CDR2 FNYEAQ. V lost 2 bases and J 8 bases, leaving 18 bases between the germline ends. CDR3 coding DNA: TGTGCCAGCAGCTTAAATCAGGGGTCTTTGGGGGGCTACACCTTC. This codes for CASSLNQGSLGGYTF.

The rearrangement links TRBV5-1 to TRBJ2-3; D is perhaps TRBD2 (5 bases). Germline V gene sequence: CDR1 SGHRS, CDR2 YFSETQ. This CDR3 is 17 amino acids long. Trimming took off 3 bases at V and 4 bases at J, with 21 bases between the two ends. The CDR3 sequence is CASSSPTRPGAADTQYF. In DNA, the CDR3 is TGCGCCAGCAGCTCCCCCACGAGACCAGGAGCGGCAGATACGCAGTATTTT.

The genes are TRBV4-2 and TRBJ2-2; 7 bases line up with TRBD1. The CDR3 is 14 residues long. CDR1 is LGHNA, CDR2 YNFKEQ, per germline. V lost 0 bases, J lost 7 bases, and 2 bases stayed unmatched. The CDR3 sequence: CASSQDRGYGELFF. The CDR3 DNA reads as TGTGCCAGCAGCCAAGACAGGGGGTACGGGGAGCTGTTTTTT.

The chain employs TRBV19 and TRBJ2-7; D is uncertain. Germline V gene lookup returns CDR1 LNHDA and CDR2 SQIVND (reference sequence). This CDR3 comprises 12 residues. V was shortened by 5 bases and J by 3 bases, with 8 bases between the two germline ends. The CDR3 DNA is TGTGCCAGTAGTGTGAACTTCTACGAGCAGTACTTC. It translates to CASSVNFYEQYF.

The chain combines TRBV10-1 with TRBJ2-1; D perhaps matches TRBD2 (6 bases). Deletions cut 2 bases from V and 9 bases from J, with 14 bases between. This CDR3 spans 14 amino acids. Looked up from germline, CDR1 is WNHNN and CDR2 is SYGVQD (reference sequence). CDR3 loop: CASSESGVRGEQFF. The CDR3 DNA is TGCGCCAGCAGTGAGAGTGGGGTGCGGGGTGAGCAGTTCTTC.

The V call is TRBV5-4, the J call TRBJ1-5, with D maybe TRBD1 (5 bases). The germline V and J ends were trimmed by 0 bases and 5 bases, with 9 bases remaining between them. The CDR3 is made up of 14 amino acids. The germline CDR1 and CDR2 sequences are SGHNT and YYREEE (reference sequence). Here the CDR3 reads CASSLGGGDQPQHF. In DNA form, the CDR3 reads TGTGCCAGCAGCTTGGGTGGGGGGGATCAGCCCCAGCATTTT.